This TCR beta chain was recovered during a study of blood T cells in healthy people across ages. Findings of the study overall: Roughly linear declines in TCR beta diversity per million T cells occurred with age. The unsorted PBMCs prevented any conclusive comparison of naive versus antigen-experienced cells.

Then a second PCR, running about 6 to 12 cycles, was carried out with a sample-barcoded 5' primer and a J-beta primer mix. TCRdb reprocessed the 5' RACE reads with MiXCR, giving one entry per CDR3 protein. The sample lists about 1,400,000 distinct CDR3 sequences; approximately 59% were seen once. Note on this clonotype: Its matching antigen is unknown.

Each sample had at least 6.5 million PBMCs isolated. With each sample, at least 6 micrograms of total RNA were extracted. Germline assignment: CDR1 SGDLS and CDR2 YYNGEE. V trimming: 4 bases; J trimming: 7 bases; junction bases outside the gene matches: 4. This CDR3 has 14 amino acids. Input material: blood. The J gene is TRBJ1-4, the V gene TRBV9, with TRBD1 matching 10 bases. The receptor was derived from a man between 18 and 35 years old in good health. CDR3 loop: CASSKGQGTEKLFF. The CDR3 DNA reads TGTGCCAGCAGCAAGGGACAGGGGACTGAAAAACTGTTTTTT. Full variable domain (remainder filled in from reference TRBV9 and TRBJ1-4): DSGVTQTPKHLITATGQRVTLRCSPRSGDLSVYWYQQSLDQGLQFLIQYYNGEERAKGNILERFSAQQFPDLHSELNLSSLELGDSALYFCASSKGQGTEKLFFGSGTQLSVL.